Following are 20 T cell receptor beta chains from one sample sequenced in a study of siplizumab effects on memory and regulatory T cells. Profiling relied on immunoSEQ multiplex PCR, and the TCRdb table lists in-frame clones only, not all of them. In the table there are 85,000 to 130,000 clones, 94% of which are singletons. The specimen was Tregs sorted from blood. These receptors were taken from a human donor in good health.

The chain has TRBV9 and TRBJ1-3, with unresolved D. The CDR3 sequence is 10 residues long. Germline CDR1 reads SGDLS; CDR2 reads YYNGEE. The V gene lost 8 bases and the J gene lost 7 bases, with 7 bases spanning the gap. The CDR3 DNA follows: TGTGCCAGAAGACGGAACACCATATATTTT. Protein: CARRRNTIYF. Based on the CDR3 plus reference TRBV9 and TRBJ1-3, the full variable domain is DSGVTQTPKHLITATGQRVTLRCSPRSGDLSVYWYQQSLDQGLQFLIQYYNGEERAKGNILERFSAQQFPDLHSELNLSSLELGDSALYFCARRRNTIYFGEGSWLTVV.

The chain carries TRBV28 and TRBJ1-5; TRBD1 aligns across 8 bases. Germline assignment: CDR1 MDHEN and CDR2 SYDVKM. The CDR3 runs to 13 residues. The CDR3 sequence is CASRDRPNQPQHF. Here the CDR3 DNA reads TGTGCGAGCCGGGACAGGCCTAATCAGCCCCAGCATTTT.

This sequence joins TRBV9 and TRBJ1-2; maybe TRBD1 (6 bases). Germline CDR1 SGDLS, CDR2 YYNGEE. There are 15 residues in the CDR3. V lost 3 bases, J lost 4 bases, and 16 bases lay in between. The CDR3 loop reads CASSANPGAGYGYTF. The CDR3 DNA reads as TGTGCCAGCAGCGCCAACCCAGGGGCGGGCTATGGCTACACCTTC. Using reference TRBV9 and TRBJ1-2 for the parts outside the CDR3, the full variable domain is DSGVTQTPKHLITATGQRVTLRCSPRSGDLSVYWYQQSLDQGLQFLIQYYNGEERAKGNILERFSAQQFPDLHSELNLSSLELGDSALYFCASSANPGAGYGYTFGSGTRLTVV.

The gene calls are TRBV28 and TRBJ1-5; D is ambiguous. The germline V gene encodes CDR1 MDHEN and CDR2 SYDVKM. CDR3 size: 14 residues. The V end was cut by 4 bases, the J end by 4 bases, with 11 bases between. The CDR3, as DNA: TGTGCCAGCAGTTCTCCAGGAAGAAATCAGCCCCAGCATTTT. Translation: CASSSPGRNQPQHF.

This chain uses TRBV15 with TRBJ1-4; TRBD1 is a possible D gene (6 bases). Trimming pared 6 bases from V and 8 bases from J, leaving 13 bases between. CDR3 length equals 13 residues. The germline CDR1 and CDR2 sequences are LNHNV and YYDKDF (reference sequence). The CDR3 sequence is CATRDSLDEKLFF. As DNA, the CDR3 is TGTGCCACCAGGGACAGCTTGGACGAAAAACTGTTTTTT.

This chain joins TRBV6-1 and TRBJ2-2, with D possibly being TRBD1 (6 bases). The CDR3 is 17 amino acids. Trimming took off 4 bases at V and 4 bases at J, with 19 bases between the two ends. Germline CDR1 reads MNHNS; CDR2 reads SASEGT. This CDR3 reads CASSAGTHVPRTGELFF. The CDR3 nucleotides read TGTGCCAGCAGTGCCGGGACACATGTTCCCCGCACCGGGGAGCTGTTTTTT.

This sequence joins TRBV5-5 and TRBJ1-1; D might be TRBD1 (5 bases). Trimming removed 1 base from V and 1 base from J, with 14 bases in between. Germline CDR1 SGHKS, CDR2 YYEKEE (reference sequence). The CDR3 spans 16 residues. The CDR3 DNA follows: TGTGCCAGCAGCTTGAGGGGATTGTCTGAGAACACTGAAGCTTTCTTT. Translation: CASSLRGLSENTEAFF. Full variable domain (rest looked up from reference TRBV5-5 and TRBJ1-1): DAGVTQSPTHLIKTRGQQVTLRCSPISGHKSVSWYQQVLGQGPQFIFQYYEKEERGRGNFPDRFSARQFPNYSSELNVNALLLGDSALYLCASSLRGLSENTEAFFGQGTRLTVV.

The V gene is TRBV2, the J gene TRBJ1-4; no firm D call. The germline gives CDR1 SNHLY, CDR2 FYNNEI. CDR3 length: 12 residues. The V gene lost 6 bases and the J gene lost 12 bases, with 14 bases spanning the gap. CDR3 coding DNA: TGTGCCAGCAGGGTCGATTGGTCCGAACTGTTTTTT. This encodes CASRVDWSELFF.

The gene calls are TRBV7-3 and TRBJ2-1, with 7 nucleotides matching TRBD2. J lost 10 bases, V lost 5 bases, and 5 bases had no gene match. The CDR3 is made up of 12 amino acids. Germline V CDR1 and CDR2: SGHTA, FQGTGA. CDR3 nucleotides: TGTGCCAGCAGCCCACACGGGGGGGAGCAGTTCTTC. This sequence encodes CASSPHGGEQFF. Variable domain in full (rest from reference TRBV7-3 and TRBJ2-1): GAGVSQTPSNKVTEKGKYVELRCDPISGHTALYWYRQSLGQGPEFLIYFQGTGAADDSGLPNDRFFAVRPEGSVSTLKIQRTERGDSAVYLCASSPHGGEQFFGPGTRLTVL.

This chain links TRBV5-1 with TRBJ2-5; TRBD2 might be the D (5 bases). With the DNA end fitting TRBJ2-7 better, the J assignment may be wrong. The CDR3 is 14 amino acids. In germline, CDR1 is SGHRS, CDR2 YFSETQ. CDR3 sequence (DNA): TGCGCCAGCAGCCCCCGGGGAACCTCCTACGAGCAGTACTTC. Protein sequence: CASSPRGTSYEQYF.

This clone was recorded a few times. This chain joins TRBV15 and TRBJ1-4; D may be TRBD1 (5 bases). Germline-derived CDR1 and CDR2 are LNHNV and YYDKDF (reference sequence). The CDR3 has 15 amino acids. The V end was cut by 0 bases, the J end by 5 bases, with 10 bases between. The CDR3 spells CATSRDQGWNEKLFF. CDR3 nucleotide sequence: TGTGCCACCAGCAGAGATCAGGGTTGGAATGAAAAACTGTTTTTT. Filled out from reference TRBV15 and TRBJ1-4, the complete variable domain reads DAMVIQNPRYQVTQFGKPVTLSCSQTLNHNVMYWYQQKSSQAPKLLFHYYDKDFNNEADTPDNFQSRRPNTSFCFLDIRSPGLGDTAMYLCATSRDQGWNEKLFFGSGTQLSVL.

The CDR3 sequence: CASSYSIGGETQYF. CDR3 in DNA: TGTGCCAGCAGTTACTCGATAGGAGGAGAGACCCAGTACTTC. The chain uses TRBV6-5 and TRBJ2-5, with D possibly matching TRBD2 (5 bases). The CDR3 totals 14 residues. V lost 0 bases to trimming and J lost 4 bases, with 9 bases between them. The germline gives CDR1 MNHEY, CDR2 SVGAGI.

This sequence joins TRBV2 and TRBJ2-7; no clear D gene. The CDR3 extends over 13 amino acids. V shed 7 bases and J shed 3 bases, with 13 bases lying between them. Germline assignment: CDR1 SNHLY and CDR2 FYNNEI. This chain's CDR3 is CASTGTLSYEQYF. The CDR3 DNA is TGTGCCAGCACGGGCACTTTAAGCTACGAGCAGTACTTC.

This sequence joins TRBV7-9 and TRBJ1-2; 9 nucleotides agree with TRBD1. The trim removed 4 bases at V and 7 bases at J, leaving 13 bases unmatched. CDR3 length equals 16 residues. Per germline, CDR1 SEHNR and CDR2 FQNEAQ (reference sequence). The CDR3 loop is CASSSSPGTGLAGYTF. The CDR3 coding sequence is TGTGCCAGCAGCTCAAGCCCCGGGACAGGGCTGGCTGGCTACACCTTC.

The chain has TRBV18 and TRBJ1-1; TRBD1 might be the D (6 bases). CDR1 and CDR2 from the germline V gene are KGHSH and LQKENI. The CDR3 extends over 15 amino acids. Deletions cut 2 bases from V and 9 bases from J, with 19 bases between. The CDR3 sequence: CASSPGGATRKQAFF. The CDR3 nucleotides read TGTGCCAGCTCACCAGGGGGCGCAACGAGGAAACAAGCTTTCTTT.

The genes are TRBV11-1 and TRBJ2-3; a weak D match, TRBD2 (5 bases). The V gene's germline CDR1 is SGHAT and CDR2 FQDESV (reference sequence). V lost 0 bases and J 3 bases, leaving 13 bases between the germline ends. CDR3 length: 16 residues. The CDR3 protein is CASSLATSLGTDTQYF. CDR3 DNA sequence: TGTGCCAGCAGCTTAGCTACTAGTTTAGGAACAGATACGCAGTATTTT.

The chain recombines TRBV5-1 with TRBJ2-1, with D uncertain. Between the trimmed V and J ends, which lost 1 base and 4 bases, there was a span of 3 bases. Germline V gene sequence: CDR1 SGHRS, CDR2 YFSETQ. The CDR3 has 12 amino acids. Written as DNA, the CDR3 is TGCGCCAGCAGCTTGCCTTACAATGAGCAGTTCTTC. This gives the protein CASSLPYNEQFF.

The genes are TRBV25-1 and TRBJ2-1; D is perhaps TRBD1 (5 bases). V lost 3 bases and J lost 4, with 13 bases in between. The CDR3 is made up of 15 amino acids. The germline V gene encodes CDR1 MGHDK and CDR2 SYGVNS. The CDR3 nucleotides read TGTGCCAGCAGTGATAGGGGCGGTGTATACAATGAGCAGTTCTTC. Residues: CASSDRGGVYNEQFF.

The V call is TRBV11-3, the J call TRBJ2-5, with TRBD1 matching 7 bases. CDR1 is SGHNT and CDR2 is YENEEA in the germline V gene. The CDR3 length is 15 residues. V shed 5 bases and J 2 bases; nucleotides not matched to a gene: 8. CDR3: CASSPSGTVQETQYF. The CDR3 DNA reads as TGTGCCAGCAGCCCCTCCGGGACAGTTCAAGAGACCCAGTACTTC.

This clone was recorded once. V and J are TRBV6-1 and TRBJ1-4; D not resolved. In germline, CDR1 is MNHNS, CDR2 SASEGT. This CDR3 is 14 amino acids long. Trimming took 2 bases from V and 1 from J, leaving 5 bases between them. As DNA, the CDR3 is TGTGCCAGCAGTGAAAGGATAACTAATGAAAAACTGTTTTTT. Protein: CASSERITNEKLFF.